This T cell receptor beta chain was recovered during a study of blood T cell repertoires in COVID-19. The CDR3 consists of 14 residues. The germline V gene has CDR1 MNHEY and CDR2 SVGAGI. The V segment lost 0 bases and the J segment 10 bases; nucleotides outside the gene matches: 5. This clone was seen just once. The repertoire was sequenced with immunoSEQ multiplex PCR; TCRdb's copy has only in-frame clones and lacks some. This sample carries about 250,000 clones, 70% to 90% of them seen once, and the ten largest clones take about a sixth. The chain combines TRBV6-5 with TRBJ2-1; 8 bases match TRBD2. The TCR originated in a man younger than 35 who had recovered from COVID-19. The sample was PBMCs or T cells enriched from blood (not recorded which). This CDR3 reads CASSYSNQRGEQFF. DNA for the CDR3: TGTGCCAGCAGTTACTCGAACCAGCGGGGGGAGCAGTTCTTC.